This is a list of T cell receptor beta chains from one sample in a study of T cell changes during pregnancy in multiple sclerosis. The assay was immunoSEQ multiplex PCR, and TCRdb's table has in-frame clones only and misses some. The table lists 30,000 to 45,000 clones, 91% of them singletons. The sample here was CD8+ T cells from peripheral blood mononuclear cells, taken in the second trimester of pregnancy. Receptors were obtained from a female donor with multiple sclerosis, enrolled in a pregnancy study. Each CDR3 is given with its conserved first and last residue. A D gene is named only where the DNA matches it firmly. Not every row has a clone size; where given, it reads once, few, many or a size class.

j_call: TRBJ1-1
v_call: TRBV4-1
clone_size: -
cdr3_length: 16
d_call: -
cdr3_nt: TGCGCCAGCAGCCAGGAGGGACGGTCCATGAACACTGAAGCTTTCTTT
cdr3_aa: CASSQEGRSMNTEAFF

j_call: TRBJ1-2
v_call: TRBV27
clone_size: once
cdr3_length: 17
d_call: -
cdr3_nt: TGTGCCAGCAGTCCGACCGACGGAGTAGGTTTCCTTACTGGCTACACCTTC
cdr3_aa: CASSPTDGVGFLTGYTF

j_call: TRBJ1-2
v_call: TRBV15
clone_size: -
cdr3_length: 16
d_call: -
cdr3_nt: TGTGCCACCAGCACCACGCGGGGGGTAGTAAACTATGGCTACACCTTC
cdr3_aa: CATSTTRGVVNYGYTF

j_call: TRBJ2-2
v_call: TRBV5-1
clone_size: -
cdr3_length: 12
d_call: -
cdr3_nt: TGCGCCAGCAGTCTGGCTAGGGGGGAGCTGTTTTTT
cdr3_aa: CASSLARGELFF

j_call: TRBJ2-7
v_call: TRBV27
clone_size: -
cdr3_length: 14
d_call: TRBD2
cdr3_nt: TGTGCCAGCAGGCTAGCGGGGGGGCCGAGTGAGCAGTACTTC
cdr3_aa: CASRLAGGPSEQYF

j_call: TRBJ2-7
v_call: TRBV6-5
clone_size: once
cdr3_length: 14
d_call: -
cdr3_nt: TGTGCCAGCAGTTACCGGCAGGGAGGCTACGAGCAGTACTTC
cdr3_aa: CASSYRQGGYEQYF

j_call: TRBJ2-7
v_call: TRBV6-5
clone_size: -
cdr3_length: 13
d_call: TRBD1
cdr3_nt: TGTGCCAGCAGTTACGACAGGGTGAGCGAGCAGTACTTC
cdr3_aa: CASSYDRVSEQYF

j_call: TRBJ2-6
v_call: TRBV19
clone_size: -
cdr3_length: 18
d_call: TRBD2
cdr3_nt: TGTGCCAGTAGTATCAGGACGGGAGGCTCTGGTGGGGCCAACGTCCTGACTTTC
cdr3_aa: CASSIRTGGSGGANVLTF

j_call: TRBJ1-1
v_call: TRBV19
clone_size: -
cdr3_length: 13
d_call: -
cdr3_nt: TGTGCCAGTAGTATTTACAGGGACACTGAAGCTTTCTTT
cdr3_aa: CASSIYRDTEAFF

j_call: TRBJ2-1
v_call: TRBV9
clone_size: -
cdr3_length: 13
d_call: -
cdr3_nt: TGTGCCAGCAGCGTAAGTCAGGGTTCAGTTCTGTTCTTC
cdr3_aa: CASSVSQGSVLFF

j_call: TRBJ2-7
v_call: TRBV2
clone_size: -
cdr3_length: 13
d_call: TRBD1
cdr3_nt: TGTGCCAGCAGTGGTGGGACAGATGGCGAGCAGTACTTC
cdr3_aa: CASSGGTDGEQYF

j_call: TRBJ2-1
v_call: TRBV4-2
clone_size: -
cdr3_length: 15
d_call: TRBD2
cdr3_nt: TGTGCCAGCAGCCCCTTGAGCGGGATCCACAATGAGCAGTTCTTC
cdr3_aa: CASSPLSGIHNEQFF

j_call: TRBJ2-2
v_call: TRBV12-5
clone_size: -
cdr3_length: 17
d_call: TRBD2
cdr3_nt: TGTGCTAGTGGTTTCATCCTAGCGGGGGGGGACACCGGGGAGCTGTTTTTT
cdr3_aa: CASGFILAGGDTGELFF

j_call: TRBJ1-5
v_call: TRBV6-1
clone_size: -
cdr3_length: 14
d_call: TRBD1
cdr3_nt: TGTGCCAGCAGTCGACAGGGTAGCGATCAGCCCCAGCATTTT
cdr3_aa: CASSRQGSDQPQHF

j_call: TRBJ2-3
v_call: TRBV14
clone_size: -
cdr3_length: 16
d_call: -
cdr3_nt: TGTGCCAGCAGCCAAGTAGCGTTTGGTGGCACAGATACGCAGTATTTT
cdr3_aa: CASSQVAFGGTDTQYF

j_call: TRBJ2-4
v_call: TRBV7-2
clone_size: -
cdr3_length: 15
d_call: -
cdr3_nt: TGTGCCAGCAGCTTAGGGGCTGGGCAGAAAAACATTCAGTACTTC
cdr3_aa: CASSLGAGQKNIQYF

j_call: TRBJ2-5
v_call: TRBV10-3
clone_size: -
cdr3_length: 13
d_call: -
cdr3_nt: TGTGCCATCAGTGAAAGCAGGGCAAATACCCAGTACTTC
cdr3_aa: CAISESRANTQYF

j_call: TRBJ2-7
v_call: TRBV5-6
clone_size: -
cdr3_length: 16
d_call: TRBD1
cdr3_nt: TGTGCCAGCAGTCCGGGACAGGGCGCTCCGAACTACGAGCAGTACTTC
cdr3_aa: CASSPGQGAPNYEQYF

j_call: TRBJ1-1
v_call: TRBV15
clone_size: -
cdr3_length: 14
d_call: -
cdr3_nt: TGTGCCACCAGCAGAGATCAGGCGAACACTGAAGCTTTCTTT
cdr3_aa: CATSRDQANTEAFF

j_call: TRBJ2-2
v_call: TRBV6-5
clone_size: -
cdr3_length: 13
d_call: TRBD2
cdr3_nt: TGTGCCAGCATGACGGGGGGGACCGGGGAGCTGTTTTTT
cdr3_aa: CASMTGGTGELFF

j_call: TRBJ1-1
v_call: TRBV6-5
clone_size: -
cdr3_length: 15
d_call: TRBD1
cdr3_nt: TGTGCCAGCAGTTACTCCGGGACAGGGTCTTCTGAAGCTTTCTTT
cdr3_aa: CASSYSGTGSSEAFF

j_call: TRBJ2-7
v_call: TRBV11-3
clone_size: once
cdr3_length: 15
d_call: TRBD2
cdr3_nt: TGTGCCAGCAGCCCAGCGGGGGGCGGAACCTACGAGCAGTACTTC
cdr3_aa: CASSPAGGGTYEQYF

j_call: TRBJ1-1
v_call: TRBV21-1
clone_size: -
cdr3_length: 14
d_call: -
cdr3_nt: TGTGCCAGCAGCAAAATCGTCAGGGAAACTGAAGCTTTCTTT
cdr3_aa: CASSKIVRETEAFF

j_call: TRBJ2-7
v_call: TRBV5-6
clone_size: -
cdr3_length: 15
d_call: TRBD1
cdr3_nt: TGTGCCAGCCAAAACACAGGGGACGGTAACTACGAGCAGTACTTC
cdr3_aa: CASQNTGDGNYEQYF

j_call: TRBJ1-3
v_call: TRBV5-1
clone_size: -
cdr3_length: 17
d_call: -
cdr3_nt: TGCGCCAGCAGCTTGGGGGTTTACGGGGGCTCTGGAAACACCATATATTTT
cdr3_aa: CASSLGVYGGSGNTIYF

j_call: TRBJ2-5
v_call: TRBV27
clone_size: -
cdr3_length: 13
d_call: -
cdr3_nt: TGTGCCAGCAATGCCTTCGGTCAAGAGACCCAGTACTTC
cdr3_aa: CASNAFGQETQYF

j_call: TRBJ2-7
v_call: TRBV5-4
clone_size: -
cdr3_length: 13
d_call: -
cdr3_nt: TGTGCCAGCAGCCGCGGACTTCCTAACGAGCAGTACTTC
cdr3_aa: CASSRGLPNEQYF

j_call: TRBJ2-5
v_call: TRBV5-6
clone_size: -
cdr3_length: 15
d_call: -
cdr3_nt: TGTGCCAGCAGCTTGGAGTACGGGGGACGGGAGACCCAGTACTTC
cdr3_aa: CASSLEYGGRETQYF

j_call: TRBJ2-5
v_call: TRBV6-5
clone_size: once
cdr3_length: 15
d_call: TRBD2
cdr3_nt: TGTGCCAGCAAAACCACGGGGGGAACACAAGAGACCCAGTACTTC
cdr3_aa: CASKTTGGTQETQYF

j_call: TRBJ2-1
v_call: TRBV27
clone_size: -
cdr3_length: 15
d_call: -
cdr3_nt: TGTGCCAGCAGTTTCTTAACAGACCCCTACAATGAGCAGTTCTTC
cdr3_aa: CASSFLTDPYNEQFF

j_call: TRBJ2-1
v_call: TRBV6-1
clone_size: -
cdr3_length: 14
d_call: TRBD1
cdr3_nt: TGTGCCAGCAGCGACGGGACAGGGGTCAATGAGCAGTTCTTC
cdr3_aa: CASSDGTGVNEQFF

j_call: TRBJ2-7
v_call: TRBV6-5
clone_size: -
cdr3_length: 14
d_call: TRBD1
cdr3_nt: TGTGCCAGCAGTCTCGGGACAGGGGGCGACGGGCAGTACTTC
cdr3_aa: CASSLGTGGDGQYF

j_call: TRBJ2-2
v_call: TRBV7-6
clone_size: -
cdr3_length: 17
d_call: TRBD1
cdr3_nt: TGTGCCAGCAGCTTACAATACAGGGGGTACGACACCGGGGAGCTGTTTTTT
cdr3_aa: CASSLQYRGYDTGELFF

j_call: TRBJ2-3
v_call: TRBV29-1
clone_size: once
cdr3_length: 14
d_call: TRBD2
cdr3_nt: TGCAGCGTTGAGTGGACTAGCAGAACAGATACGCAGTATTTT
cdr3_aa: CSVEWTSRTDTQYF

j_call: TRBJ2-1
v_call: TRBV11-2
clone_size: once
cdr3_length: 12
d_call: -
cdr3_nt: TGTGCCAGCAGCTTAAACTTATCCGAGCAGTTCTTC
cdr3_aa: CASSLNLSEQFF

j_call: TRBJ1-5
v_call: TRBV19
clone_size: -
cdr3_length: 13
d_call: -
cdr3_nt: TGTGCCAGTAGTATAAGCCGGAATCAGCCCCAGCATTTT
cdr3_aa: CASSISRNQPQHF

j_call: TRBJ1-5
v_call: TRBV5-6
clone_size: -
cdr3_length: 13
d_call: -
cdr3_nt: TGTGCCAGCAGCACCCAGGGCCTTCAGCCCCAGCATTTT
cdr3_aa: CASSTQGLQPQHF

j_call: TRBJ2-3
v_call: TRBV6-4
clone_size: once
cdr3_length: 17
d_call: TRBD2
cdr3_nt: TGTGCCAGCGGTGGTACTAGCGGGAGTGCAGGCACAGATACGCAGTATTTT
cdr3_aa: CASGGTSGSAGTDTQYF

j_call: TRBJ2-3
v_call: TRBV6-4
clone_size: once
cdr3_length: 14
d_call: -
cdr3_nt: TGTGCCAGCAGTGAGTCAGGGGAGACAGATACGCAGTATTTT
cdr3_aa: CASSESGETDTQYF

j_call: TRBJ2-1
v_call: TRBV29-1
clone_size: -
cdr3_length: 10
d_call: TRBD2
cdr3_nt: TGCAGCGTTGGGGGAGGGCTTGGGATCTTC
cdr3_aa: CSVGGGLGIF

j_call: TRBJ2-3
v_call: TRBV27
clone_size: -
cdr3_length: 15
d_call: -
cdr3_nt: TGTGCCAGCAGTTTATCAACGGGAGCGAGAGATACGCAGTATTTT
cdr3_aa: CASSLSTGARDTQYF

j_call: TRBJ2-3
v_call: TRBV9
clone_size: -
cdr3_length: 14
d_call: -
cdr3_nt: TGTGCCAGCAGCGTAGTGGCCGGCACAGATACGCAGTATTTT
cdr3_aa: CASSVVAGTDTQYF